The rows below give T cell receptor beta chains drawn from one sample of a study of PD-L1 blockade in urothelial cancer. The assay was immunoSEQ multiplex PCR, and TCRdb's table has in-frame clones only and misses some. Among tens of thousands of clones listed, about 85% were seen once. Specimen: PBMCs, collected around atezolizumab (anti-PD-L1) treatment. These receptors all come from a man aged 60 to 75 with urothelial cancer. Each CDR3 is given with its conserved first and last residue. Fields, in order: V gene, J gene, CDR3 protein.

>TRBV7-2|TRBJ2-7
CASSLGTPQASVQYF
>TRBV5-4|TRBJ2-7
CASSLVGQGPYEQYF
>TRBV10-1|TRBJ2-3
CASPRSGGAVVTDTQYF
>TRBV30|TRBJ1-6
CAWSLGQGESPLHF
>TRBV30|TRBJ1-5
CAWSGTANQPQHF
>TRBV6-6|TRBJ2-3
CASSSSASGGPWAQYF
>TRBV5-4|TRBJ1-2
CASSSDRGTGGYTF
>TRBV25-1|TRBJ2-5
CASSASFGTRETQYF
>TRBV7-3|TRBJ2-1
CASSLSPGLAGTYNEQFF
>TRBV11-2|TRBJ1-2
CASSLVPSALAYTF
>TRBV7-9|TRBJ1-2
CASSLVQGAIYGYTF
>TRBV7-9|TRBJ1-1
CASSSGWDITNTEAFF
>TRBV7-8|TRBJ2-7
CASSSRTGGAGEQYF
>TRBV7-2|TRBJ1-2
CASSTDRRNYGYTF
>TRBV5-6|TRBJ1-2
CASTPQGRESVGYTF
>TRBV7-2|TRBJ2-5
CASSPRPLAQETQYF
>TRBV6-1|TRBJ2-3
CASSEAQGDTQYF
>TRBV6-5|TRBJ2-7
CANLTGYSYEQYF
>TRBV6-1|TRBJ1-2
CASSDAFRAPYGYTF
>TRBV15|TRBJ2-3
CATSRDGARASDTQYF
>TRBV19|TRBJ2-5
CASSITSGVETQYF
>TRBV6-6|TRBJ1-2
CASSYSTANYGYTF
>TRBV5-1|TRBJ1-2
CASSSGNYGYTF
>TRBV4-3|TRBJ1-1
CASSRTGGISEAFF
>TRBV5-8|TRBJ2-5
CASSFNREGQETQYF
>TRBV7-2|TRBJ2-3
CASSLMAGGTDTQYF
>TRBV6-5|TRBJ2-7
CASSYPGQGSEEQYF
>TRBV7-8|TRBJ2-1
CARVVVVVDHPADEQFF
>TRBV7-3|TRBJ2-3
CASSLKGTSGPDTQYF
>TRBV7-8|TRBJ1-1
CASSLAREAFF
>TRBV19|TRBJ2-4
CASSIPLRDREANIQYF
>TRBV18|TRBJ2-7
CASSPGIGGSSYEQYF
>TRBV5-1|TRBJ2-1
CASSERTANEQFF
>TRBV7-2|TRBJ2-1
CASSQDAQGYNEQFF
>TRBV30|TRBJ1-1
CAWSSPRGGGTEAFF
>TRBV6-6|TRBJ1-2
CASNSYGYTF
>TRBV21-1|TRBJ1-1
CASSIKRGRTEAFF
>TRBV7-9|TRBJ1-3
CASTLLLGGSGNTIYF
>TRBV14|TRBJ2-7
CASSHGETVPSYEQYF
>TRBV7-2|TRBJ1-1
CASSSNRGNTEAFF
>TRBV6-5|TRBJ2-1
CASSYSTGHNEQFF
>TRBV19|TRBJ1-6
CASSSDRGQSPLHF
>TRBV27|TRBJ1-5
CASSLRDSSNQPQHF
>TRBV5-1|TRBJ2-5
CASSEIAGRETQYF
>TRBV30|TRBJ1-4
CAWTRAEASGFEKLFF
>TRBV28|TRBJ1-5
CASSLWDRSNQPQHF
>TRBV7-3|TRBJ2-3
CASSLAVAGSHTQYF
>TRBV7-9|TRBJ2-5
CASSLGSQETQYF
>TRBV5-8|TRBJ1-1
CASSIQGYTEAFF
>TRBV5-1|TRBJ1-1
CASTQDMNTEAFF
>TRBV14|TRBJ1-1
CASSQNRLMNTEAFF
>TRBV6-6|TRBJ2-7
CASSYPRGGFSEQYF
>TRBV10-1|TRBJ2-7
CASREGLAFIEQYF
>TRBV7-7|TRBJ2-3
CASSLGLADSTDTQYF
>TRBV14|TRBJ2-7
CASSLERGLGQAIF